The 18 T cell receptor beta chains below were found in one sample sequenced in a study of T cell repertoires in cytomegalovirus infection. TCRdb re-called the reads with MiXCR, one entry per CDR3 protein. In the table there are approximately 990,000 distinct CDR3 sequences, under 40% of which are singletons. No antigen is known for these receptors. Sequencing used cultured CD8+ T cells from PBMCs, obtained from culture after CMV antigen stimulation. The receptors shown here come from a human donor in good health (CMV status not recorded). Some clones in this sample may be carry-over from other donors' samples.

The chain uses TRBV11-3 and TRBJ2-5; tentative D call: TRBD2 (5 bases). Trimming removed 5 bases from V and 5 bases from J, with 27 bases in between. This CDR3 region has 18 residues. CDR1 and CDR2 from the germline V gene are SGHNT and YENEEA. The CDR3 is CASSRDQNWSPGIETQYF. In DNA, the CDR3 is TGTGCCAGCAGCCGAGACCAAAACTGGTCCCCGGGAATCGAGACCCAGTACTTC.

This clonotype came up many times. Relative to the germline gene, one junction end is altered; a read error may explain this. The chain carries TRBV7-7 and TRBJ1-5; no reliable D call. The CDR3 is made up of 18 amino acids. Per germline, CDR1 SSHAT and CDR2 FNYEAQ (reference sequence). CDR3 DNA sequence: TGTGCTAGCAGCCTAGGACGGGTCTTGGATTATAGCAATCAGCCCCAGCATTTT. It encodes CASSLGRVLDYSNQPQHF.

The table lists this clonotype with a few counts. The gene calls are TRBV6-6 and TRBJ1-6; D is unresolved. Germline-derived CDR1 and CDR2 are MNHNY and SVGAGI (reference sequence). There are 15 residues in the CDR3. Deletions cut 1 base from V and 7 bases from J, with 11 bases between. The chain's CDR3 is CASSYWTDGNSPLHF. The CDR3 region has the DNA TGTGCCAGCAGTTACTGGACGGATGGGAATTCACCCCTCCACTTT.

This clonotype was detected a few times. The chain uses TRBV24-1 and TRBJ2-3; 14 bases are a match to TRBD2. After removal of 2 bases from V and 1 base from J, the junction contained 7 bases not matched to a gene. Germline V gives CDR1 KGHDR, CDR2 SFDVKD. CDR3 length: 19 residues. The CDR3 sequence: CATSDSGGLAGGRTDTQYF. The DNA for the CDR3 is TGTGCCACCAGTGATTCCGGCGGACTAGCGGGGGGACGCACAGATACGCAGTATTTT.

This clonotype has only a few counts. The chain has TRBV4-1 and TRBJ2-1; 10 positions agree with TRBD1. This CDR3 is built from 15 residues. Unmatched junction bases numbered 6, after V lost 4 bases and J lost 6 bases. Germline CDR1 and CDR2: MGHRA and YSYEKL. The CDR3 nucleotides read TGCGCCAGCAGCCTCACTCGACAGGGGGCCAATGAGCAGTTCTTC. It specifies CASSLTRQGANEQFF.

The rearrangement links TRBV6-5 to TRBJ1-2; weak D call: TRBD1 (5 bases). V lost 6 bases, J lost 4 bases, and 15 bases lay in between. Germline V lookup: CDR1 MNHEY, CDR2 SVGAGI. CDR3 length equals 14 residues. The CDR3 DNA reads TGTGCCAGCAGGGGCGGGACGTTAAGCTATGGCTACACCTTC. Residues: CASRGGTLSYGYTF.

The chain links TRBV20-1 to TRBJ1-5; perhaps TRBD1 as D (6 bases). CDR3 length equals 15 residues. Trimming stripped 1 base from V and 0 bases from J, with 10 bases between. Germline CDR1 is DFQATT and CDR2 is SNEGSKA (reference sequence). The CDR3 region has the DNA TGCAGTGCTAGAGTAACAGGGTATAGCAATCAGCCCCAGCATTTT. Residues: CSARVTGYSNQPQHF.

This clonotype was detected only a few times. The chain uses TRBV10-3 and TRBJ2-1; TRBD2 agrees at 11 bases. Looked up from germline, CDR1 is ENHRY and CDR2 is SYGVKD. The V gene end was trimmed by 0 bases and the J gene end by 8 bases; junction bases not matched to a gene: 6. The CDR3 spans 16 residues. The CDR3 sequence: CAISESGLAGGHEQFF. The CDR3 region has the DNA TGTGCCATCAGTGAGTCAGGGCTAGCGGGGGGACATGAGCAGTTCTTC.

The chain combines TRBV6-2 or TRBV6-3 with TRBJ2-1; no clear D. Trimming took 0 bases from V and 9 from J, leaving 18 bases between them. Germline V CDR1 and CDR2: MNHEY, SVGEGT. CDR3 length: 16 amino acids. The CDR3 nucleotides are TGTGCCAGCAGTTACTCAAAGCACTATCAATCTGGTGAGCAGTTCTTC. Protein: CASSYSKHYQSGEQFF.

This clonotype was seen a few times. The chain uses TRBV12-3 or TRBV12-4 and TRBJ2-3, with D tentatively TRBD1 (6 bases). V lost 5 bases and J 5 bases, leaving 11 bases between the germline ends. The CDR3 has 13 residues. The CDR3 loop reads CASSPPGVDTQYF. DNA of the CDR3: TGTGCCAGCAGTCCCCCAGGGGTAGATACGCAGTATTTT.

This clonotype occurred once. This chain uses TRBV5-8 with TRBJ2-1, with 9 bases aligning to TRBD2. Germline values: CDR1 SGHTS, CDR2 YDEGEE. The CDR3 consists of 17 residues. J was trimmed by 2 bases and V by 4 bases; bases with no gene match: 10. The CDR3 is CASSIGVAGATYNEQFF. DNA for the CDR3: TGTGCCAGCAGCATTGGGGTAGCGGGGGCGACCTACAATGAGCAGTTCTTC.

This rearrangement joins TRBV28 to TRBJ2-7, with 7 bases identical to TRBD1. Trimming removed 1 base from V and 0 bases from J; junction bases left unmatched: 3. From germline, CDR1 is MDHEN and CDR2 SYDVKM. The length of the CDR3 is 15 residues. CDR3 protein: CASSLFGQDSYEQYV. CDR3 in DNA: TGTGCCAGCAGTTTATTTGGACAGGACTCCTACGAGCAGTACGTC.

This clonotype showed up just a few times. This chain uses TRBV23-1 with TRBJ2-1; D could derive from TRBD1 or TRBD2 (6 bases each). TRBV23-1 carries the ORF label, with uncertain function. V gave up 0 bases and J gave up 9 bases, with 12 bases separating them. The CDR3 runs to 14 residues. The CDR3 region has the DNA TGCGCCAGCAGTCAATCGTCGGGGGCATCTGAGCAGTTCTTC. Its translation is CASSQSSGASEQFF.

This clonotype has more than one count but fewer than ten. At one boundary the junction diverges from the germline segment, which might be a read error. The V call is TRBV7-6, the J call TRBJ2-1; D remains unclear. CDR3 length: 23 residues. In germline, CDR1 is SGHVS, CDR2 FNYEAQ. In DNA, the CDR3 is TGTGCTAGCAGTCTAATCGCAGTCGAGATAGGACCACAAAACCGTTGGGATTACAATGAGCAGTTCTTC. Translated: CASSLIAVEIGPQNRWDYNEQFF.

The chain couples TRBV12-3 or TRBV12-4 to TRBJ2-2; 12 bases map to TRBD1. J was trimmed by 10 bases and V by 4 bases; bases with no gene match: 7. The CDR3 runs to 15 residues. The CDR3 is CASSYAGTGGVELFF. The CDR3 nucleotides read TGTGCCAGCAGTTATGCCGGGACAGGGGGCGTGGAGCTGTTTTTT.

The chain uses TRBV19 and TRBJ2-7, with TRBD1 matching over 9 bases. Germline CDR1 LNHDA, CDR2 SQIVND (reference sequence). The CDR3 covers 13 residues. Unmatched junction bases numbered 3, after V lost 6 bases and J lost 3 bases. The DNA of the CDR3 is TGTGCCAGTAGCCGACAGGGGGGCTACGAGCAGTACGTC. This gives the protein CASSRQGGYEQYV.

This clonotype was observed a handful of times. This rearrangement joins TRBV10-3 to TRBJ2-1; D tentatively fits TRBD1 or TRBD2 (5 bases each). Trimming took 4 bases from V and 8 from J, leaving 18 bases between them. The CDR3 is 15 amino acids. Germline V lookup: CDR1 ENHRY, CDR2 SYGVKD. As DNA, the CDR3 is TGTGCCATCAGTGTCCGGGACCCTCATCGGCATGAGCAGTTCTTC. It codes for CAISVRDPHRHEQFF.

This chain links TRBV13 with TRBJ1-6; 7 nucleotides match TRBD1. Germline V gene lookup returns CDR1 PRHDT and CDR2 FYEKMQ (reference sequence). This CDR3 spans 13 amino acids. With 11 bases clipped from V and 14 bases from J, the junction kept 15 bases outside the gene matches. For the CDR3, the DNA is TGTGCCGGCGCCCAGACAGGGTTCGAAGCCCTCCACTTT. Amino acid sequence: CAGAQTGFEALHF.